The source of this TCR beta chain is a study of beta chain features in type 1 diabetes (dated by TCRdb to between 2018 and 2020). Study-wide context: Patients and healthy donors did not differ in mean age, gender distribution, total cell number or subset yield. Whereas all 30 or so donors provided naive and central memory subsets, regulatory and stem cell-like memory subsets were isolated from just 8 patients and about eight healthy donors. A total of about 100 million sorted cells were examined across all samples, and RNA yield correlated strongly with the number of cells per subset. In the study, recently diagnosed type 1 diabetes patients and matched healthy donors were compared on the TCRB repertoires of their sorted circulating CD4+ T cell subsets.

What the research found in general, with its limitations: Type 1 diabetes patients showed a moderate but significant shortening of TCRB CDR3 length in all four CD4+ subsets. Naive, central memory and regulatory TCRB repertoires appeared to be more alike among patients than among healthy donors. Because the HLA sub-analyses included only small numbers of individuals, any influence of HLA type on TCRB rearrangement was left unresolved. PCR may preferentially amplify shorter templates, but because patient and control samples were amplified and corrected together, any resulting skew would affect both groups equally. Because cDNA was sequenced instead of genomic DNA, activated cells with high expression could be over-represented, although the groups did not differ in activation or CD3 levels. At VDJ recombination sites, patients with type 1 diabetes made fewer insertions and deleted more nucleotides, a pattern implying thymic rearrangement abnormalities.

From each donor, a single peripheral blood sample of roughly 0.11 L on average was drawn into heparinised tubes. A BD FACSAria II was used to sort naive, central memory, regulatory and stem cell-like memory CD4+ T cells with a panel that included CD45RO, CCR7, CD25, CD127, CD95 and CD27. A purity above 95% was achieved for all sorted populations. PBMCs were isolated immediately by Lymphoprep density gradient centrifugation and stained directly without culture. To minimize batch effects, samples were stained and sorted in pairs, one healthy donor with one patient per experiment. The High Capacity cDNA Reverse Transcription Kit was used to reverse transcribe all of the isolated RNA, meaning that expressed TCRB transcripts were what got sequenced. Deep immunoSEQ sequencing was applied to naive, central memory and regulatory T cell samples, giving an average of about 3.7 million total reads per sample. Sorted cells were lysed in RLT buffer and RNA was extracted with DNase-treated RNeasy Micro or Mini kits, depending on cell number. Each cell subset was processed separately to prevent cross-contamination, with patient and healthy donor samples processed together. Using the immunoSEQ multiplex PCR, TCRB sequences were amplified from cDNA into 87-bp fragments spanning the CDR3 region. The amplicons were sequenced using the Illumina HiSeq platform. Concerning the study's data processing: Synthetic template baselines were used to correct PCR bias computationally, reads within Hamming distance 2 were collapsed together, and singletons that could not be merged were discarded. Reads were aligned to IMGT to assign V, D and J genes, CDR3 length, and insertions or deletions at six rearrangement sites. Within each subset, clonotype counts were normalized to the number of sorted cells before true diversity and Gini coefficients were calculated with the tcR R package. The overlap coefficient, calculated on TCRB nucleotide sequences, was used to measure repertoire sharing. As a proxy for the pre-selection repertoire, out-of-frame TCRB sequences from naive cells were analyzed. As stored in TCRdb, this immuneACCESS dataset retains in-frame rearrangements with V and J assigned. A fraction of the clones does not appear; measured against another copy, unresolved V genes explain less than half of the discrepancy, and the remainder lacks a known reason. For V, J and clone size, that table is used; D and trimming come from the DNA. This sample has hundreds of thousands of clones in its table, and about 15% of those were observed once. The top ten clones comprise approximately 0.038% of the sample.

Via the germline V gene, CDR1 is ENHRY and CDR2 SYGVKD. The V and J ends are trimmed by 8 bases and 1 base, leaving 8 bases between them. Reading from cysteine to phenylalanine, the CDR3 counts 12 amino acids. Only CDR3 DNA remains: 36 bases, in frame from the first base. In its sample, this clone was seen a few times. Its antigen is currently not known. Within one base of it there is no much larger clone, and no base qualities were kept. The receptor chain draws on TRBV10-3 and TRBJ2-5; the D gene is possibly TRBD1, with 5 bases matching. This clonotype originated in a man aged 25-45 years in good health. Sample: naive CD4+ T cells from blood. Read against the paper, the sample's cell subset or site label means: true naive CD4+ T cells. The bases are TGTGCCATCGCAAGGGGCCAAGAGACCCAGTACTTC. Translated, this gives CAIARGQETQYF.